A selection of T cell receptor beta chains follows, all from one sample in a study of T cells after yellow fever vaccination. Using its own MiXCR run on the 5' RACE reads, TCRdb lists one record per CDR3 protein. The table records approximately 250,000 distinct CDR3 sequences, about 7% of them present only once. This sample comprised CD4+ T cells sorted from PBMCs, obtained on the day of the yellow fever booster vaccination. The receptor set was obtained from a man aged 25-45 years who received the YFV17D yellow fever vaccine. Both conserved end residues are part of each CDR3. A D gene is named only where the DNA matches it firmly. Rows give clone size only sometimes, using once, few, many, or a class for an expanded clone.

v_call	d_call	cdr3_length	clone_size	j_call	cdr3_aa	cdr3_nt
TRBV9	.	16	.	TRBJ2-7	CASSLDPRGSGPEQYF	TGTGCCAGCAGCCTCGACCCGCGGGGTAGCGGCCCCGAGCAGTACTTC
TRBV6-5	.	11	.	TRBJ2-7	CASSKEYEQYF	TGTGCCAGCAGTAAAGAGTACGAGCAGTACTTC
TRBV9	.	17	.	TRBJ1-5	CASSVPSTVNSNQPQHF	TGTGCCAGCAGCGTACCATCGACAGTGAATAGCAATCAGCCCCAGCATTTT
TRBV20-1	.	14	.	TRBJ1-1	CSARKAGGNTEAFF	TGCAGTGCTAGAAAGGCGGGGGGAAACACTGAAGCTTTCTTT
TRBV28	.	14	few	TRBJ1-3	CASSLMEGRNTIYF	TGTGCCAGCAGTTTAATGGAGGGGAGAAACACCATATATTTT
TRBV7-9	.	14	many	TRBJ2-5	CASSLTGVVETQYF	TGTGCCAGCAGCTTAACCGGAGTGGTGGAGACCCAGTACTTC
TRBV28	TRBD2	15	few	TRBJ2-1	CASSFVAGATDEQFF	TGTGCCAGCAGTTTCGTAGCGGGAGCCACCGATGAGCAGTTCTTC
TRBV28	.	17	many	TRBJ2-1	CASSFGGSHSSYNEQFF	TGTGCCAGCAGTTTTGGGGGTAGCCACAGCTCCTACAATGAGCAGTTCTTC
TRBV12-3/TRBV12-4	.	14	.	TRBJ2-1	CASSPPARRREQFF	TGTGCCAGCAGCCCCCCTGCCCGGAGGAGGGAGCAGTTCTTC
TRBV6-6	.	12	few	TRBJ2-3	CASRPDTDTQYF	TGTGCCAGCAGACCCGATACAGATACGCAGTATTTT
TRBV4-3	.	17	few	TRBJ2-1	CASSHLPPRLLANEQFF	TGCGCCAGCAGCCACCTACCCCCTCGCCTCCTAGCCAATGAGCAGTTCTTC
TRBV5-6	TRBD1	14	.	TRBJ1-4	CASRTGGSEEKLFF	TGTGCCAGCAGAACAGGGGGCTCGGAAGAAAAACTGTTTTTT